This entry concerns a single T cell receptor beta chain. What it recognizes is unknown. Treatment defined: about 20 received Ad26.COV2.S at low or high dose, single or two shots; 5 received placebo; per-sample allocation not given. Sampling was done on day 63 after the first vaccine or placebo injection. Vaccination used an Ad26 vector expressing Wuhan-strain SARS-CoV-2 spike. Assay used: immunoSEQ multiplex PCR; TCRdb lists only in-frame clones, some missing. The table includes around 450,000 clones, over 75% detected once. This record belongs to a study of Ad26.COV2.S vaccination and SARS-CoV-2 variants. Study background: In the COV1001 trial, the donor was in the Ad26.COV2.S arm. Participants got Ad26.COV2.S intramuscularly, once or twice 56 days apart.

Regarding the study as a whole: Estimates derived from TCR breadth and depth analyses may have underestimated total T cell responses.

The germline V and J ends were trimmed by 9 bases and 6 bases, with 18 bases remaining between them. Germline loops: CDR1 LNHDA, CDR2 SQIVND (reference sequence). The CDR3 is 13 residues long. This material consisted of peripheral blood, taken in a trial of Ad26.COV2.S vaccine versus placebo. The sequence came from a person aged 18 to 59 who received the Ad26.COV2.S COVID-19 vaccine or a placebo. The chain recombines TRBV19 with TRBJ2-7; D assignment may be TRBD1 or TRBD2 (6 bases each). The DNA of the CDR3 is TGTGCCAGCCACGCCGGAGGGGGAGGCGAGCAGTACTTC. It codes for CASHAGGGGEQYF.